This T cell receptor (beta chain) was identified during a study of blood T cell repertoires in COVID-19. Study background: The United States, Italy and Spain were the sources of the acute and convalescent COVID-19 samples. PBMCs, B-cell-depleted T cells, or T cells were the source of the cDNA or gDNA that made up the material.

Germline CDR1 reads MDHEN; CDR2 reads SYDVKM. V was shortened by 5 bases and J by 0 bases, with 19 bases between the two germline ends. The CDR3 covers 18 residues. As handled by the study authors: Amplification with reference gene primers provided the estimates of nucleated cell counts. TCRdb's table, derived via immunoSEQ multiplex PCR, lists solely in-frame clones and lacks some. V and J calls and clone size are copied from that table; D and trimming were computed from the DNA. The sample contains fewer than 35,000 clones, over 75% of which appear only once. The receptor was isolated from a man older than 75 with active COVID-19. What was sequenced was peripheral blood. This sequence joins TRBV28 and TRBJ1-4, with a tentative D call TRBD1 (6 bases). CDR3 region: CASSLPTTGPTTNEKLFF. In DNA, the CDR3 is TGTGCCAGCAGTCTCCCAACCACAGGGCCTACAACTAATGAAAAACTGTTTTTT.